Listed below are T cell receptor beta chains from one sample, sequenced in a study of blood T cell repertoires in COVID-19. Using immunoSEQ multiplex PCR, the repertoire was profiled, and TCRdb retains in-frame clones only, with some absent. The sample yields roughly 220,000 clones, roughly nine tenths seen once. Sequencing was carried out using PBMCs or T cells enriched from blood (not recorded which). The receptors derive from a woman aged 25 to 39 who had recovered from COVID-19. CDR3s include the opening cysteine and the closing phenylalanine or tryptophan. D genes are given only for firm matches.

TRBJ2-7,TRBV21-1,-,CASSRLAGGPYEQYF,TGTGCCAGCAGCCGACTAGCGGGGGGGCCATACGAGCAGTACTTC
TRBJ1-5,TRBV24-1,-,CATSDPSRGSGQPQHF,TGTGCCACCAGTGACCCGAGCCGGGGGTCGGGTCAGCCCCAGCATTTT
TRBJ1-1,TRBV4-1,-,CASRPGETTEAFF,TGCGCCAGCAGACCCGGGGAGACCACTGAAGCTTTCTTT
TRBJ1-2,TRBV4-3,TRBD1,CASSQVDRESYGYTF,TGCGCCAGCAGCCAAGTTGACAGGGAAAGCTATGGCTACACCTTC
TRBJ1-3,TRBV12-3/TRBV12-4,-,CASSFVPGTIYF,TGTGCCAGCAGTTTTGTCCCGGGCACCATATATTTT
TRBJ1-2,TRBV7-2,-,CASSEDRETSYGYTF,TGTGCCAGCAGCGAAGACAGAGAGACATCCTATGGCTACACCTTC
TRBJ2-7,TRBV4-1,-,CASSQLADYEQYF,TGCGCCAGCAGCCAACTGGCCGACTACGAGCAGTACTTC
TRBJ1-4,TRBV24-1,-,CATTHGTKLNSATNEKLFF,TGTGCCACCACTCACGGGACAAAACTTAATTCCGCAACTAATGAAAAACTGTTTTTT
TRBJ1-5,TRBV18,-,CASSPTGIGQPQHF,TGTGCCAGCTCACCTACAGGGATCGGGCAGCCCCAGCATTTT
TRBJ1-1,TRBV11-2,-,CASSLAYTEAFF,TGTGCCAGCAGCTTAGCGTACACTGAAGCTTTCTTT
TRBJ2-1,TRBV2,TRBD1,CASRGQGSRPQFF,TGTGCCAGCAGAGGACAGGGGTCTAGACCCCAGTTCTTC
TRBJ1-6,TRBV5-1,-,CASSLALRFSGSPLHF,TGCGCCAGCAGCTTGGCACTCCGATTCTCTGGTTCACCCCTCCACTTT
TRBJ2-1,TRBV4-1,TRBD1,CASRQEGQGYNEQFF,TGCGCCAGCAGACAAGAAGGACAGGGGTACAATGAGCAGTTCTTC
TRBJ2-7,TRBV3-1/TRBV3-2,-,CASSQMVSSEQYF,TGTGCCAGCAGCCAAATGGTGTCGAGCGAGCAGTACTTC
TRBJ1-2,TRBV4-2,-,CASSQDRGYTF,TGTGCCAGCAGCCAAGACAGAGGCTACACCTTC
TRBJ1-1,TRBV18,-,CASSPRPGGANTEAFF,TGTGCCAGCTCACCAAGGCCCGGAGGGGCGAACACTGAAGCTTTCTTT
TRBJ1-1,TRBV19,TRBD1,CATRDRGRRAFF,TGTGCCACCCGGGACAGGGGGCGCAGGGCTTTCTTT